This T cell receptor (beta chain) appears in the sequencing data of a study of identifying expanded T cells in peripheral blood. Study findings and constraints: Technical replicates showed approximately 1.2 changed clones; approximately 2 weeks approximately 15; four weeks 19.

Profiling relied on immunoSEQ multiplex PCR, and the TCRdb table lists in-frame clones only, not all of them. The data hold roughly 100,000 clones, with 85% to 90% observed a single time. Notes on this clone: Its antigen is undetermined.

The CDR3 covers 19 residues. CDR1 and CDR2 (germline): SGHNT, YYREEE (reference sequence). V shed 3 bases, J shed 0 bases, and the junction held 12 bases outside the gene matches. Sequenced sample: blood. The genes are TRBV5-4 and TRBJ1-3; 10 bases match TRBD1. The TCR was taken from a person aged 18 to 70 in good health. The CDR3 nucleotides read TGTGCCAGCAGCTCTCTTAGGGGGACAGGGGTTTTCTCTGGAAACACCATATATTTT. Protein product: CASSSLRGTGVFSGNTIYF.